These 18 T cell receptor beta chains were all obtained from the same sample, sequenced in a study of T cell responses to AZD1222 COVID-19 vaccine. Repertoires were generated with immunoSEQ multiplex PCR, while TCRdb's copy carries only in-frame clones and drops some. The table has tens of thousands of clones, roughly 89% seen once. The sequenced sample was peripheral blood, obtained on day 0 of AZD1222 vaccination. The receptors were sampled from an adult in good health.

The J gene is TRBJ1-6, the V gene TRBV6-4; 7 positions agree with TRBD1. This CDR3 spans 15 amino acids. Germline CDR1 and CDR2: MRHNA and SNTAGT. With 3 bases clipped from V and 8 bases from J, the junction kept 7 bases outside the gene matches. Written as DNA, the CDR3 is TGTGCCAGCAGTGAGTCTAACAGGGGACATTCACCCCTCCACTTT. This sequence encodes CASSESNRGHSPLHF.

The genes are TRBV4-1 and TRBJ2-1; possibly TRBD2 for D (5 bases). Germline loops: CDR1 MGHRA, CDR2 YSYEKL. V was shortened by 4 bases and J by 7 bases, with 23 bases between the two germline ends. This CDR3 contains 17 residues. The CDR3 bases are TGCGCCAGCAGCCCGTGGGGATTAGAGGGAGTATGGAATGAGCAGTTCTTC. It translates to CASSPWGLEGVWNEQFF.

This sequence joins TRBV18 and TRBJ2-1, with 11 bases identical to TRBD2. Germline CDR1 KGHSH, CDR2 LQKENI. The ends lost 1 base at V and 5 bases at J; junction bases unmatched: 4. The CDR3 loop spans 16 amino acids. CDR3 residues: CASSPRTSGSHNEQFF. CDR3 nucleotides: TGTGCCAGCTCACCACGTACTAGCGGGAGCCACAATGAGCAGTTCTTC.

V gene TRBV2 combines with J gene TRBJ2-5, with D uncertain. In germline, CDR1 is SNHLY, CDR2 FYNNEI. This CDR3 is built from 14 residues. V was pared by 4 bases and J by 5 bases, with 14 bases between. This CDR3 is CASSGGPTEETQYF. The DNA of the CDR3 is TGTGCCAGCAGTGGAGGCCCGACGGAGGAGACCCAGTACTTC.

This clone was recorded once. The genes are TRBV5-6 and TRBJ2-7; TRBD1 aligns across 10 bases. In germline, CDR1 is SGHDT, CDR2 YYEEEE. The CDR3 has 15 residues. The V gene end was trimmed by 0 bases and the J gene end by 5 bases; junction bases not matched to a gene: 5. The CDR3 region is CASSLGGQGTHEQYF. Written as DNA, the CDR3 is TGTGCCAGCAGCTTGGGGGGACAGGGGACCCACGAGCAGTACTTC.

The CDR3 DNA sequence: TGTGCCAGCAGAAGACAGGGAATCGGAGAGCAGTACTTC. Translated, it gives CASRRQGIGEQYF. The chain combines TRBV2 with TRBJ2-7, with TRBD1 matching over 7 bases. V lost 6 bases to trimming and J lost 7 bases; unmatched junction nucleotides: 9. The CDR3 totals 13 residues. From germline, CDR1 is SNHLY and CDR2 FYNNEI. Full variable domain (missing parts from reference TRBV2 and TRBJ2-7): EPEVTQTPSHQVTQMGQEVILRCVPISNHLYFYWYRQILGQKVEFLVSFYNNEISEKSEIFDDQFSVERPDGSNFTLKIRSTKLEDSAMYFCASRRQGIGEQYFGPGTRLTVT.

The chain links TRBV6-4 to TRBJ2-1, with TRBD2 matching 13 bases. This CDR3 region has 17 residues. V lost 0 bases to trimming and J lost 4 bases; unmatched junction nucleotides: 3. Germline V gene sequence: CDR1 MRHNA, CDR2 SNTAGT. CDR3 region: CASSDSTSGGRYNEQFF. CDR3 DNA sequence: TGTGCCAGCAGTGACTCGACTAGCGGGGGGCGATACAATGAGCAGTTCTTC.

J is TRBJ2-6 and V is TRBV11-3, with TRBD1 matching 9 bases. The germline gives CDR1 SGHNT, CDR2 YENEEA. J gave up 4 bases and V 5 bases, and 6 bases lay outside the gene matches. The CDR3 is 16 amino acids. Here the CDR3 DNA reads TGTGCCAGCAGCAGGGACAGGGAATGCGGGGCCAACGTCCTGACTTTC. Protein sequence: CASSRDRECGANVLTF.

The chain uses TRBV3-1 (or the pseudogene TRBV3-2) and TRBJ2-5; D is unresolved. Germline loops: CDR1 LGHDT, CDR2 YNNKEL (reference sequence). This CDR3 region has 17 residues. Between the trimmed V and J ends, which lost 2 bases and 0 bases, there was a span of 16 bases. For the CDR3, the DNA is TGTGCCAGCAGCCAAACCGGGCGGCGGCTCGACCAAGAGACCCAGTACTTC. Protein sequence: CASSQTGRRLDQETQYF.

This clone was counted once. This rearrangement joins TRBV9 to TRBJ2-1, with 8 bases aligning to TRBD2. CDR1 is SGDLS and CDR2 is YYNGEE in the germline V gene. Trimming took 0 bases from V and 7 from J; bases not matched to a gene: 6. CDR3 size: 15 residues. In DNA form, the CDR3 reads TGTGCCAGCAGCGTAGATGCGGGGGGAAGGAATGAGCAGTTCTTC. Its protein product is CASSVDAGGRNEQFF.

The chain carries TRBV5-1 and TRBJ1-6, with 7 bases that match TRBD1. CDR1 and CDR2 (germline): SGHRS, YFSETQ. The trim removed 1 base at V and 7 bases at J, leaving 5 bases unmatched. The CDR3 length is 15 residues. The CDR3 coding sequence is TGCGCCAGCAGCTTGATGGGACAGAAAAATTCACCCCTCCACTTT. This codes for CASSLMGQKNSPLHF. The entire variable domain, with the rest obtained from reference TRBV5-1 and TRBJ1-6, is as follows: KAGVTQTPRYLIKTRGQQVTLSCSPISGHRSVSWYQQTPGQGLQFLFEYFSETQRNKGNFPGRFSGRQFSNSRSEMNVSTLELGDSALYLCASSLMGQKNSPLHFGNGTRLTVT.

V usage is TRBV7-3 and J usage is TRBJ2-7; D is unclear. Between the trimmed V and J ends, which lost 5 bases and 0 bases, there was a span of 14 bases. CDR3 size: 15 residues. Germline assignment: CDR1 SGHTA and CDR2 FQGTGA. In DNA, the CDR3 is TGTGCCAGCAGCCTGGGCCCCCAGAGCTCCTACGAGCAGTACTTC. Its translation: CASSLGPQSSYEQYF.

Only a few counts were recorded for this clone. J is TRBJ1-1 and V is TRBV15; 9 nucleotides line up with TRBD1. The CDR3 has 16 residues. Per the germline V gene, CDR1 is LNHNV and CDR2 is YYDKDF (reference sequence). The J segment lost 4 bases and the V segment lost 4 bases, leaving 10 bases of the junction unmatched. The CDR3 spells CATSTKSGTGPTEAFF. The CDR3 bases are TGTGCCACCAGCACCAAAAGCGGGACAGGGCCCACTGAAGCTTTCTTT.

V is TRBV18 and J is TRBJ1-2; no definite D call. V lost 2 bases and J lost 4, with 11 bases in between. The CDR3 has 14 amino acids. Germline V gene lookup returns CDR1 KGHSH and CDR2 LQKENI. Here the CDR3 reads CASSPSEQVYGYTF. In nucleotides, the CDR3 is TGTGCCAGCTCACCAAGCGAGCAGGTCTATGGCTACACCTTC.

The chain has TRBV28 and TRBJ2-7; D ambiguous. Germline V gene sequence: CDR1 MDHEN, CDR2 SYDVKM. CDR3 size: 16 residues. Trimming removed 3 bases at V and 0 bases at J, with 15 bases between. CDR3 region: CASSLTPGFISYEQYF. The CDR3 DNA follows: TGTGCCAGCAGTTTGACCCCGGGTTTTATCTCCTACGAGCAGTACTTC. Full variable domain (rest looked up from reference TRBV28 and TRBJ2-7): DVKVTQSSRYLVKRTGEKVFLECVQDMDHENMFWYRQDPGLGLRLIYFSYDVKMKEKGDIPEGYSVSREKKERFSLILESASTNQTSMYLCASSLTPGFISYEQYFGPGTRLTVT.

CDR3 protein: CASSLEGLAVYEQYF. The DNA for the CDR3 is TGTGCCAGCAGCTTAGAGGGACTAGCGGTTTACGAGCAGTACTTC. The chain has TRBV7-2 and TRBJ2-7; TRBD2 agrees at 11 bases. CDR1 and CDR2 (germline): SGHTA, FQGNSA. This CDR3 is 15 amino acids long. With V trimmed by 1 base and J by 4 bases, 3 bases remained unmatched.

The genes are TRBV7-2 and TRBJ1-5, with 9 bases fitting TRBD1. The CDR3 length is 16 residues. CDR1 is SGHTA and CDR2 is FQGNSA in the germline V gene. The V and J ends lost 5 bases and 7 bases, in that order; junction bases with no gene match: 12. The CDR3, as DNA: TGTGCCAGCAGCCCTGGGACAGGGTTAGAAGGCCAGCCCCAGCATTTT. Protein: CASSPGTGLEGQPQHF. Drawing the rest from reference TRBV7-2 and TRBJ1-5, the complete variable domain is GAGVSQSPSNKVTEKGKDVELRCDPISGHTALYWYRQSLGQGLEFLIYFQGNSAPDKSGLPSDRFSAERTGGSVSTLTIQRTQQEDSAVYLCASSPGTGLEGQPQHFGDGTRLSIL.

The chain is built from TRBV27 and TRBJ2-2; 8 bases map to TRBD2. V shed 3 bases, J shed 7 bases, and the junction held 4 bases outside the gene matches. The CDR3 extends over 14 amino acids. From germline, CDR1 is MNHEY and CDR2 SMNVEV (reference sequence). CDR3 DNA: TGTGCCAGCAGTTTGTGGCGGGAGGACGGGGAGCTGTTTTTT. Translated, it gives CASSLWREDGELFF.